Below, 23 T cell receptor beta chains from the same sample are listed, as sequenced in a study of radiation and T cells in renal cell carcinoma. As to treatment: treatment-naive control, cytoreductive nephrectomy. Assay: immunoSEQ multiplex PCR; the TCRdb copy retains only in-frame clones and omits some. The data show roughly 5,600 clones, roughly two thirds seen once. Sequences were derived from tumor tissue, sampled from a patient whose treatment was nephrectomy without radiotherapy. Receptor source: a human donor with renal cell carcinoma.

The chain joins TRBV7-2 to TRBJ2-3, with TRBD2 as a possible D gene (6 bases). Germline V gene data show CDR1 as SGHTA and CDR2 as FQGNSA. This CDR3 comprises 14 residues. V was pared by 5 bases and J by 1 base, with 10 bases between. This CDR3 reads CASSPTGGTDTQYF. CDR3 bases: TGTGCCAGCAGCCCGACGGGAGGCACAGATACGCAGTATTTT.

The sample holds a few counts of this clone. The CDR3: CAWSIPPNTEAFF. As DNA, the CDR3 is TGTGCCTGGAGTATCCCCCCCAACACTGAAGCTTTCTTT. V usage is TRBV30 and J usage is TRBJ1-1; D remains ambiguous. The length of the CDR3 is 13 residues. Trimming shortened V by 2 bases and J by 2 bases, and 9 bases separated the two germline ends. Germline V gene lookup returns CDR1 GTSNPN and CDR2 SVGIG (reference sequence).

In DNA form, the CDR3 reads TGTGCCAGCAGCAGAGGTTGGGAGCAGTACTTC. It encodes CASSRGWEQYF. The chain has TRBV27 and TRBJ2-7; D is unclear. The CDR3 extends over 11 amino acids. In germline, CDR1 is MNHEY, CDR2 SMNVEV (reference sequence). The V gene lost 6 bases and the J gene lost 7 bases, with 10 bases spanning the gap.

The V and J genes are TRBV9 and TRBJ2-1; a weak D match, TRBD2 (7 bases). CDR3 size: 16 residues. Trimming removed 3 bases from V and 7 bases from J, with 20 bases in between. The germline gives CDR1 SGDLS, CDR2 YYNGEE. CDR3 sequence: CASSATSSGRGNEQFF. CDR3 coding DNA: TGTGCCAGCAGCGCCACCTCTTCTGGGAGGGGGAATGAGCAGTTCTTC.

The rearrangement links TRBV5-4 to TRBJ1-1; TRBD1 aligns across 7 bases. The CDR3 length is 13 residues. Unmatched junction bases numbered 10, after V lost 0 bases and J lost 14 bases. Germline V gene lookup returns CDR1 SGHNT and CDR2 YYREEE (reference sequence). In DNA form, the CDR3 reads TGTGCCAGCAGCTTGGCAGCCCGGGACAGACGATTCTTT. It translates to CASSLAARDRRFF.

CDR3 in amino acids: CASSTRQGGDTQYF. As DNA, the CDR3 is TGTGCCAGCAGTACCAGACAGGGCGGAGATACGCAGTATTTT. The V call is TRBV28, the J call TRBJ2-3, with 7 bases lining up with TRBD1. The CDR3 covers 14 residues. The J segment lost 5 bases and the V segment lost 5 bases, leaving 7 bases of the junction unmatched. The germline CDR1 and CDR2 sequences are MDHEN and SYDVKM.

The V call is TRBV4-3, the J call TRBJ2-3; D possibly corresponds to TRBD1 (5 bases). Between the trimmed V and J ends, which lost 3 bases and 6 bases, there was a span of 10 bases. Per germline, CDR1 LGHNA and CDR2 YSLEER. The CDR3 contains 13 residues. The chain's CDR3 is CASSQGLGDTQYF. The CDR3 region has the DNA TGCGCCAGCAGCCAGGGGCTCGGGGATACGCAGTATTTT.

This chain connects TRBV30 to TRBJ2-7; 7 nucleotides line up with TRBD1. The V segment lost 5 bases and the J segment 1 base; nucleotides outside the gene matches: 5. The CDR3 contains 13 residues. In germline, CDR1 is GTSNPN, CDR2 SVGIG (reference sequence). CDR3 sequence (DNA): TGTGCCTGGGACAGGGAGCCTTCCTACGAGCAGTACTTC. Translating gives CAWDREPSYEQYF.

The rearrangement joins TRBV4-1 to TRBJ2-2; D is perhaps TRBD1 (6 bases). Germline V gene data show CDR1 as MGHRA and CDR2 as YSYEKL. The CDR3 is 15 amino acids. Trimming pared 3 bases from V and 1 base from J, leaving 9 bases between. The CDR3 protein is CASSQLGGNTGELFF. DNA of the CDR3: TGCGCCAGCAGCCAGTTAGGGGGGAACACCGGGGAGCTGTTTTTT.

V is TRBV5-4 and J is TRBJ2-3; 15 bases match TRBD2. The CDR3 covers 17 residues. The trim removed 0 bases at V and 5 bases at J, leaving 4 bases unmatched. The germline gives CDR1 SGHNT, CDR2 YYREEE (reference sequence). This chain's CDR3 is CASSLEGTSGRIDTQYF. In nucleotides, the CDR3 is TGTGCCAGCAGCTTGGAGGGGACTAGCGGGAGGATAGATACGCAGTATTTT.

This clone came up a few times. The chain employs TRBV29-1 and TRBJ1-1, with 11 bases identical to TRBD1. Germline V lookup: CDR1 SQVTM, CDR2 ANQGSEA. Trimming cost V 6 bases and J 5 bases; bases outside gene matches: 2. This CDR3 is built from 12 residues. CDR3 in amino acids: CSVGQGATEAFF. Here the CDR3 DNA reads TGCAGCGTCGGACAGGGGGCGACTGAAGCTTTCTTT.

This clone was counted a few times. J is TRBJ2-1 and V is TRBV19, with a possible D match to TRBD1 (6 bases). The CDR3 covers 12 residues. The germline CDR1 and CDR2 sequences are LNHDA and SQIVND (reference sequence). Between the trimmed V and J ends, which lost 5 bases and 7 bases, there was a span of 9 bases. Written as DNA, the CDR3 is TGTGCCAGTAGTTACCAGGGGAATGAGCAGTTCTTC. Amino acids: CASSYQGNEQFF.

J is TRBJ2-2 and V is TRBV19, with D perhaps matching TRBD2 (5 bases). The germline CDR1 and CDR2 sequences are LNHDA and SQIVND (reference sequence). V was pared by 5 bases and J by 5 bases, with 15 bases between. The CDR3 covers 15 residues. The CDR3, as DNA: TGTGCCAGTAGTCTGAGGGCAGGTGAAACCGGGGAGCTGTTTTTT. Its protein is CASSLRAGETGELFF.

V usage is TRBV19 and J usage is TRBJ2-7; 7 bases are a match to TRBD1. Germline V CDR1 and CDR2: LNHDA, SQIVND (reference sequence). The CDR3 runs to 13 residues. Trimming removed 4 bases from V and 6 bases from J; junction bases left unmatched: 6. In DNA form, the CDR3 reads TGTGCCAGTAGTACAACGAACAGGGGCGAGCAGTACTTC. Its translation is CASSTTNRGEQYF.

The chain is built from TRBV2 and TRBJ2-2; no definite D call. This CDR3 is built from 13 residues. The V gene's germline CDR1 is SNHLY and CDR2 FYNNEI. Between the trimmed V and J ends, which lost 7 bases and 1 base, there was a span of 7 bases. The CDR3 reads CASNYGNTGELFF. The CDR3 DNA reads TGTGCCAGCAATTACGGGAACACCGGGGAGCTGTTTTTT.

In this sample, this clone is medium-sized. The rearrangement joins TRBV5-6 to TRBJ2-5; D is unclear. The CDR3 loop spans 13 amino acids. In germline, CDR1 is SGHDT, CDR2 YYEEEE. V dropped 0 bases and J dropped 5 bases, with 8 bases sitting between them. As DNA, the CDR3 is TGTGCCAGCAGCTTGGGGCTAGTCGAGACCCAGTACTTC. Translated, it gives CASSLGLVETQYF.

This clone showed up just a few times. The CDR3 is CSVEDLAGGETQYF. In DNA form, the CDR3 reads TGCAGCGTTGAAGATCTGGCGGGGGGGGAGACCCAGTACTTC. This sequence joins TRBV29-1 and TRBJ2-5; 9 nucleotides match TRBD2. V lost 0 bases to trimming and J lost 5 bases; unmatched junction nucleotides: 4. In germline, CDR1 is SQVTM, CDR2 ANQGSEA. CDR3 size: 14 residues.

V usage is TRBV21-1 and J usage is TRBJ1-4. TRBV21-1 is a pseudogene segment. CDR3 length equals 15 residues. The CDR3 sequence is CASSKERATNEKLFF. As DNA, the CDR3 is TGTGCCAGCAGCAAAGAAAGGGCAACTAATGAAAAACTGTTTTTT.

The V call is TRBV7-2, the J call TRBJ1-6; TRBD1 matches 10 bases. The CDR3 is made up of 14 amino acids. With 5 bases clipped from V and 10 bases from J, the junction kept 5 bases outside the gene matches. The germline gives CDR1 SGHTA, CDR2 FQGNSA. CDR3 in DNA: TGTGCCAGCAGCCCCGGACAGGGGGAATCACCCCTCCACTTT. Residues: CASSPGQGESPLHF.

The chain is built from TRBV7-6 and TRBJ2-5; D remains ambiguous. Germline CDR1 reads SGHVS; CDR2 reads FNYEAQ. Between the trimmed V and J ends, which lost 5 bases and 10 bases, there was a span of 11 bases. The CDR3 has 11 residues. In nucleotides, the CDR3 is TGTGCCAGCAGCCCTGGCCGGGTCCAGTACTTC. This codes for CASSPGRVQYF.

The chain is built from TRBV7-2 and TRBJ2-2; TRBD2 matches at 14 bases. With 3 bases clipped from V and 3 bases from J, the junction kept 3 bases outside the gene matches. Per germline, CDR1 SGHTA and CDR2 FQGNSA. The CDR3 contains 17 residues. The CDR3 protein is CASSFTGLAGDTGELFF. The DNA of the CDR3 is TGTGCCAGCAGCTTCACGGGACTAGCGGGAGACACCGGGGAGCTGTTTTTT.

Only one count was recorded for this clone. This chain connects TRBV5-4 to TRBJ2-7; TRBD2 is a possible D gene (6 bases). Per the germline V gene, CDR1 is SGHNT and CDR2 is YYREEE (reference sequence). Trimming stripped 1 base from V and 2 bases from J, with 10 bases between. The length of the CDR3 is 14 residues. This CDR3 is CASSLSGEAYEQYF. The CDR3 DNA reads TGTGCCAGCAGCTTGTCGGGGGAGGCCTACGAGCAGTACTTC.

This clone is a singleton in its sample. The V call is TRBV15, the J call TRBJ2-2, with a tentative D call TRBD2 (5 bases). Germline V gene sequence: CDR1 LNHNV, CDR2 YYDKDF (reference sequence). Trimming left V 0 bases short and J 6 bases short, with 14 bases between. The CDR3 loop spans 16 amino acids. In DNA form, the CDR3 reads TGTGCCACCAGCAGAGATGGAGGCCGCCGAGCCGGGGAGCTGTTTTTT. Its translation is CATSRDGGRRAGELFF.